This T cell receptor (beta chain) derives from a study of T cells in Graves' hyperthyroidism and ophthalmopathy. Study-level findings and limits: Stable hyperthyroidism was separated from ophthalmopathy by a model based on 13 V-J features.

Amplification of TCR beta CDR3 regions was performed using RNA transcripts as template. HTBI primers were used for first-round RT-PCR of the TCR CDR3. MiXCR, run by TCRdb on the multiplex PCR reads, gives a single entry per CDR3 protein. Altogether around 690,000 distinct CDR3 sequences are present, roughly 17% being singletons, with the ten largest covering roughly 16%. To note about this clonotype: Its antigen remains unknown.

Looked up from germline, CDR1 is MNHEY and CDR2 is SVGEGT. Trimming pared 2 bases from V and 5 bases from J, leaving 10 bases between. The CDR3 runs to 13 residues. Thyroid ultrasound, orbital computed tomography, clinical symptoms, and serum thyroxine and TRAb underpinned diagnoses. The specimen sequenced was blood. The chain links TRBV6-2 or TRBV6-3 to TRBJ2-7; D may correspond to TRBD1 or TRBD2 (5 bases each). This TCR came from a man aged 50 or older with Graves' hyperthyroidism. As DNA, the CDR3 is TGTGCCAGCAGTTACGTGGGGGAACACGAGCAGTACTTC. This translates into CASSYVGEHEQYF.